Listed below are T cell receptor beta chains from one sample, sequenced in a study of T-cell reconstitution after alpha-beta-depleted transplantation in children. MiXCR, applied by TCRdb to the PCR reads, yields one record per CDR3 protein. Of approximately 390,000 distinct CDR3 sequences in the sample, around 9.9% were seen once. This material consisted of PBMCs from the stem cell graft donor, taken from the stem cell graft. Receptors originate from a human donor who donated a stem cell graft to a child with acute myeloid leukemia. Both conserved end residues are part of each CDR3. The D gene is left open where the match is weak. Clone size is shown for a subset of rows, as once, few, many or a class of expanded clone.

CSVLRKAGGGIYEQYF | TGCAGTGTCCTTAGAAAAGCGGGAGGCGGGATTTACGAGCAGTACTTC | 16 | TRBV20-1 | many | TRBJ2-7 | TRBD2
CASSEGSGRAYEGTQYF | TGTGCCAGCAGTGAAGGTAGCGGGAGGGCCTACGAAGGGACCCAGTACTTC | 17 | TRBV6-1 | . | TRBJ2-5 | TRBD2
CASSFRRGGGELFF | TGTGCCAGCAGTTTTCGTCGGGGGGGCGGGGAGCTGTTTTTT | 14 | TRBV5-5 | . | TRBJ2-2 | TRBD2
CSATSRPDQETQYF | TGCAGTGCTACGTCTCGGCCGGACCAAGAGACCCAGTACTTC | 14 | TRBV20-1 | few | TRBJ2-5 | .
CSGGGMGADTQYF | TGCAGCGGGGGGGGGATGGGGGCAGATACGCAGTATTTT | 13 | TRBV29-1 | few | TRBJ2-3 | TRBD2
CASSPEGADTEAFF | TGTGCCAGCAGCCCTGAGGGGGCGGACACTGAAGCTTTCTTT | 14 | TRBV27 | . | TRBJ1-1 | TRBD1
CASSFDPGNGYTF | TGCGCCAGCAGCTTTGATCCGGGGAATGGCTACACCTTC | 13 | TRBV5-1 | few | TRBJ1-2 | .
CASRQGSGNTGELFF | TGTGCCAGCAGACAGGGTAGCGGGAACACCGGGGAGCTGTTTTTT | 15 | TRBV6-2/TRBV6-3 | many | TRBJ2-2 | .
CATSRARQGWELFF | TGTGCCACCAGCAGAGCCCGACAGGGCTGGGAGCTGTTTTTT | 14 | TRBV15 | . | TRBJ2-2 | TRBD1
CASSRATGGSYEQYF | TGCGCCAGCAGCCGTGCGACAGGGGGCTCCTACGAGCAGTACTTC | 15 | TRBV5-1 | few | TRBJ2-7 | TRBD1
CASSLRRRETQYF | TGTGCCAGCAGTCTGAGAAGAAGGGAGACCCAGTACTTC | 13 | TRBV12-3/TRBV12-4 | . | TRBJ2-5 | .
CASSQLDNEQFF | TGTGCCAGCAGCCAACTAGACAATGAGCAGTTCTTC | 12 | TRBV4-2 | few | TRBJ2-1 | .
CASRRPDREVCGLAKNIQYF | TGTGCCAGCAGGAGACCTGACAGGGAGGTTTGTGGTCTTGCCAAAAACATTCAGTACTTC | 20 | TRBV11-2 | few | TRBJ2-4 | .
CSVGTDLTEAFF | TGCAGCGTGGGGACAGACCTCACTGAAGCTTTCTTT | 12 | TRBV29-1 | . | TRBJ1-1 | TRBD1
CASSSRDRGFYMNTEAFF | TGTGCCAGCAGCTCCCGGGACAGGGGGTTTTACATGAACACTGAAGCTTTCTTT | 18 | TRBV7-6 | few | TRBJ1-1 | TRBD1
CASSLRQTNTGELFF | TGCGCCAGCAGCTTGCGGCAGACGAACACCGGGGAGCTGTTTTTT | 15 | TRBV5-1 | many | TRBJ2-2 | .
CASSSAGVSTDTQYF | TGTGCCAGCAGCTCAGCGGGAGTTAGTACAGATACGCAGTATTTT | 15 | TRBV7-3 | once | TRBJ2-3 | TRBD2
CASSFSQGGEPQHF | TGTGCCAGCAGCTTTAGTCAGGGTGGGGAGCCCCAGCATTTT | 14 | TRBV7-2 | . | TRBJ1-5 | .
CSARVSGREETQYF | TGCAGTGCTAGAGTAAGCGGCCGGGAGGAGACCCAGTACTTC | 14 | TRBV20-1 | few | TRBJ2-5 | .
CSGPIRQAAKSPLHF | TGCAGTGGGCCTATACGACAGGCAGCGAAATCACCCCTCCACTTT | 15 | TRBV20-1 | many | TRBJ1-6 | .
CASSLDSPVEETQYF | TGTGCCAGCAGCCTAGACAGCCCTGTGGAGGAGACCCAGTACTTC | 15 | TRBV7-9 | few | TRBJ2-5 | .
CASEAGNTGELFF | TGTGCCAGCGAGGCAGGGAACACCGGGGAGCTGTTTTTT | 13 | TRBV6-6 | . | TRBJ2-2 | .
CASSPTVRVDTQYF | TGTGCCAGCAGCCCTACGGTCAGGGTAGATACGCAGTATTTT | 14 | TRBV12-3/TRBV12-4 | . | TRBJ2-3 | .
CSASSSRETQETQYF | TGCAGTGCTAGTAGTTCCCGGGAAACTCAAGAGACCCAGTACTTC | 15 | TRBV20-1 | . | TRBJ2-5 | .
CASSGLAGEWETQYF | TGTGCCAGCAGCGGACTAGCGGGAGAGTGGGAGACCCAGTACTTC | 15 | TRBV7-2 | many | TRBJ2-5 | TRBD2
CASSQSRKSGYTF | TGTGCCAGCAGCCAGTCCCGAAAGTCCGGCTACACCTTC | 13 | TRBV3-1 | many | TRBJ1-2 | .
CASSLALLAESTDTQYF | TGTGCCAGCAGCTTAGCCCTACTAGCGGAAAGCACAGATACGCAGTATTTT | 17 | TRBV7-8 | few | TRBJ2-3 | TRBD2
CASSLGQLDYGYTF | TGCGCCAGCAGCTTGGGGCAGCTAGACTATGGCTACACCTTC | 14 | TRBV5-1 | . | TRBJ1-2 | .
CASTSDPNTGELFF | TGTGCCAGTACTAGCGACCCTAACACCGGGGAGCTGTTTTTT | 14 | TRBV6-1 | few | TRBJ2-2 | TRBD2
CAISEGVGQATNEQFF | TGTGCCATCAGTGAAGGGGTCGGACAGGCAACTAATGAGCAGTTCTTC | 16 | TRBV10-3 | few | TRBJ2-1 | TRBD1
CASSRGGGYEQYF | TGTGCCAGCAGCCGCGGGGGAGGGTACGAGCAGTACTTC | 13 | TRBV3-1 | . | TRBJ2-7 | TRBD2
CSVDGGNHTDTQYF | TGCAGCGTTGACGGCGGGAACCACACAGATACGCAGTATTTT | 14 | TRBV29-1 | few | TRBJ2-3 | .
CSASLGQPGPLAKNIQYF | TGCAGTGCTAGCTTAGGACAGCCGGGCCCGTTAGCCAAAAACATTCAGTACTTC | 18 | TRBV20-1 | few | TRBJ2-4 | .
CSASIRSRSEQFF | TGCAGTGCTAGTATCAGGAGCCGGAGCGAGCAGTTCTTC | 13 | TRBV20-1 | few | TRBJ2-1 | .